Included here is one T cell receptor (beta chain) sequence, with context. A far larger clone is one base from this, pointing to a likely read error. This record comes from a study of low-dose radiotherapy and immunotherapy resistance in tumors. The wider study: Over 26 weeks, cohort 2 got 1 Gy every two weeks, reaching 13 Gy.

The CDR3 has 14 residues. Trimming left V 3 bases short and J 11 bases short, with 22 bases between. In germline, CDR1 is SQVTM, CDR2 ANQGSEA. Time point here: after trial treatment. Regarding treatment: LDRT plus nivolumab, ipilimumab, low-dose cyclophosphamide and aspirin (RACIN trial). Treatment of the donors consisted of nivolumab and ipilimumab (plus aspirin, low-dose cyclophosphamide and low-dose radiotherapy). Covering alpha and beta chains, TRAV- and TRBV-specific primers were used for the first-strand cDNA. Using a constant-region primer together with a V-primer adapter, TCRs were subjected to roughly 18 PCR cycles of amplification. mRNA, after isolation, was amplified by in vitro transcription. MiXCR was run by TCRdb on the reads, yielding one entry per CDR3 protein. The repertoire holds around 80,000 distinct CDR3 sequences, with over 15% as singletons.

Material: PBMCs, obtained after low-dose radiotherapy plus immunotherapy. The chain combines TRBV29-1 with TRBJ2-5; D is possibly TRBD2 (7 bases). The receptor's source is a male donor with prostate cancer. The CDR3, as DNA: TGCAGCGTTGAGTGGTGGGGGGGCTCCGATGAGCAGTACTTC. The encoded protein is CSVEWWGGSDEQYF.